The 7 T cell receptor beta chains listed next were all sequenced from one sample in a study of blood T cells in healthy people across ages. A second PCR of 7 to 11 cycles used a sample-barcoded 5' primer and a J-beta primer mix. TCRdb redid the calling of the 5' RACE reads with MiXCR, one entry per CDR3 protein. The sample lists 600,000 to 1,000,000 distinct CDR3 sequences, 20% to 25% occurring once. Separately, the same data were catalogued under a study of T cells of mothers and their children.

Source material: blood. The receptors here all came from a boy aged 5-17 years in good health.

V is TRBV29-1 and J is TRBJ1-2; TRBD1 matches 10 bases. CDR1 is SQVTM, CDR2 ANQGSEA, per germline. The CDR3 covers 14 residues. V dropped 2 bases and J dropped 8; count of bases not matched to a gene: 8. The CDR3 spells CSVELSGQGSGYTF. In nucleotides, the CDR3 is TGCAGCGTTGAACTGTCGGGACAGGGGAGCGGCTACACCTTC.

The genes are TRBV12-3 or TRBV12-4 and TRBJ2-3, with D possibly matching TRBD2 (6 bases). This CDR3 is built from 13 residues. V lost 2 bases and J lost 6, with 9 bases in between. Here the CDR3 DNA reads TGTGCCAGCAGTTTAACTAGCCGGGATACGCAGTATTTT. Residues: CASSLTSRDTQYF.

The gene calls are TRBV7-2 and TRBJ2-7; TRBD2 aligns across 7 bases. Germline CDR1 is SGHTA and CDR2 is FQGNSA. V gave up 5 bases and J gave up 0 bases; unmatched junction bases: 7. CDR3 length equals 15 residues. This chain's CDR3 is CASSPLGGGSYEQYF. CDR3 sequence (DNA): TGTGCCAGCAGCCCACTGGGGGGGGGCTCCTACGAGCAGTACTTC.

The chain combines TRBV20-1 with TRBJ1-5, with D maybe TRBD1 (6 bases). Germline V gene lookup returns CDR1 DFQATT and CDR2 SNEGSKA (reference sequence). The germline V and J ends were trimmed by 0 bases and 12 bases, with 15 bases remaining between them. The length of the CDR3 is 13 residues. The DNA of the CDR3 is TGCAGTGCTAGAGATGATACAGGGTGGCTCCAGCATTTT. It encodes CSARDDTGWLQHF.

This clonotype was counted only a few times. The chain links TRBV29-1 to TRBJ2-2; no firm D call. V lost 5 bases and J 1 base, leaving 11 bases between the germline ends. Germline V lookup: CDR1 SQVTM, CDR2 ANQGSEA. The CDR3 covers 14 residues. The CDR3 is CSVLRGRNTGELFF. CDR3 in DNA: TGCAGCGTTTTAAGAGGTCGGAACACCGGGGAGCTGTTTTTT.

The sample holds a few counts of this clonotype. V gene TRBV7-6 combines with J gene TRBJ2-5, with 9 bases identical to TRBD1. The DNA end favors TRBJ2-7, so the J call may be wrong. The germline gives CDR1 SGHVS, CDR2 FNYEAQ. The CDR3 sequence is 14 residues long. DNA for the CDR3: TGTGCCAGCAGCGTAGGGACAGGGCCCTACGAGCAGTACTTC. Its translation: CASSVGTGPYEQYF.

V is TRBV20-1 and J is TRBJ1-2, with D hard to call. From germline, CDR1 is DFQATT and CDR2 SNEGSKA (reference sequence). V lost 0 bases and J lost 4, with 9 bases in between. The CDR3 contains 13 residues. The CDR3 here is CSAREGGFYGYTF. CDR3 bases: TGCAGTGCTAGAGAAGGCGGTTTCTATGGCTACACCTTC.